Sequencing of this T cell receptor beta chain was carried out in a study of blood T cells in healthy people across ages. Whole-study findings and limits: Donor CMV status was unknown, possibly confounding expanded clonotype changes. Across the age range, TCR beta diversity per million T cells fell in a roughly linear way.

Comment on this clonotype: The antigen is unknown.

Sample-barcoded 5' priming and a J-beta primer mix drove a second PCR of about 7 to 11 cycles. Each of the cDNA molecules was tagged by a template-switch adaptor with 12 random nucleotides. In TCRdb, the 5' RACE reads were re-called with MiXCR into one record per CDR3 protein. The sample contains 1.5 million to 2 million distinct CDR3 sequences, 28% of which appear only once. CDR3 length: 11 residues. In germline, CDR1 is SQVTM, CDR2 ANQGSEA. The V gene lost 8 bases and the J gene lost 7 bases, with 14 bases spanning the gap. Samples each yielded at least 6 micrograms of total RNA. Sequenced: blood. V is TRBV29-1 and J is TRBJ1-1; no clear D gene. This receptor was obtained from a young woman in good health. This chain's CDR3 is CSSTGVGEAFF. CDR3 in DNA: TGCAGCTCTACCGGGGTGGGTGAAGCTTTCTTT.